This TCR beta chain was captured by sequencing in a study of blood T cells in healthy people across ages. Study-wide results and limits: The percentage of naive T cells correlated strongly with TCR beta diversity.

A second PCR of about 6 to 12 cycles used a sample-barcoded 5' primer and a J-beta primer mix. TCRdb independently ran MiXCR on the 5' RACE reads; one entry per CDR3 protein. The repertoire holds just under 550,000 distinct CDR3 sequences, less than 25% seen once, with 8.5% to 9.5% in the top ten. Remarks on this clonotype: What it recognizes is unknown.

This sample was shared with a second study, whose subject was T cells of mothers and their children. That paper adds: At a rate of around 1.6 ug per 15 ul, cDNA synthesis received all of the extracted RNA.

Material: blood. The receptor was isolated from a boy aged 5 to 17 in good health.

The CDR3 DNA reads as TGCAGCGTCGACAGCGCGAACACTGAAGCTTTCTTT. It codes for CSVDSANTEAFF. The chain combines TRBV29-1 with TRBJ1-1, with TRBD1 as a possible D gene (5 bases). The V and J ends lost 6 bases and 1 base respectively, with 9 bases between them. The CDR3 is 12 residues long. The germline V gene has CDR1 SQVTM and CDR2 ANQGSEA.